The 18 T cell receptor beta chains presented below share a single source sample, sequenced in a study of blood T cell repertoires in COVID-19. Clones were sequenced by immunoSEQ multiplex PCR, and TCRdb holds only the in-frame ones, with some missing. The table shows roughly 460,000 clones, with over 85% occurring only once. Source material: peripheral blood. The source of these receptors is a man younger than 30 with COVID-19, enrolled during active disease.

The chain carries TRBV6-6 and TRBJ2-7; 8 bases align to TRBD2. Germline V gene sequence: CDR1 MNHNY, CDR2 SVGAGI (reference sequence). J was trimmed by 2 bases and V by 4 bases; bases with no gene match: 4. This CDR3 has 14 amino acids. CDR3: CASSSFGGAYEQYF. As DNA, the CDR3 is TGTGCCAGCAGTTCCTTCGGGGGGGCCTACGAGCAGTACTTC.

The chain joins TRBV11-3 to TRBJ2-1; perhaps TRBD2 as D (6 bases). V shed 5 bases and J shed 0 bases, with 17 bases lying between them. Germline CDR1 is SGHNT and CDR2 is YENEEA. The length of the CDR3 is 17 residues. The DNA of the CDR3 is TGTGCCAGCAGCCACTCTTTTGCGGGAAGCTCCTACAATGAGCAGTTCTTC. Translated: CASSHSFAGSSYNEQFF.

This clone was seen just once. The chain is built from TRBV2 and TRBJ1-2; 8 bases match TRBD1. J gave up 1 base and V 6 bases, and 7 bases lay outside the gene matches. The CDR3 covers 15 residues. Germline V gives CDR1 SNHLY, CDR2 FYNNEI. CDR3: CASRSDRGLNYGYTF. The DNA for the CDR3 is TGTGCCAGCAGATCTGACAGGGGACTTAACTATGGCTACACCTTC.

This clone was seen a few times. The chain uses TRBV19 and TRBJ1-1, with 8 nucleotides matching TRBD1. Germline CDR1 LNHDA, CDR2 SQIVND (reference sequence). V lost 3 bases, J lost 0 bases, and 15 bases stayed unmatched. CDR3 length equals 19 residues. CDR3 DNA sequence: TGTGCCAGTAGTATCGGACCTAGGACAGGGTGGAACATGAACACTGAAGCTTTCTTT. Translated: CASSIGPRTGWNMNTEAFF.

The rearrangement uses TRBV2 and TRBJ1-6; TRBD1 matches 7 bases. The germline V gene encodes CDR1 SNHLY and CDR2 FYNNEI. Unmatched junction bases numbered 11, after V lost 6 bases and J lost 6 bases. The CDR3 has 16 residues. CDR3 DNA sequence: TGTGCCAGCAGCCCGGGGTGGGGACAGTCTAATTCACCCCTCCACTTT. It encodes CASSPGWGQSNSPLHF.

This rearrangement joins TRBV5-1 to TRBJ2-5; 7 bases fit TRBD1. Per the germline V gene, CDR1 is SGHRS and CDR2 is YFSETQ. V lost 5 bases and J lost 4; bases outside the gene matches: 5. The CDR3 sequence is 13 residues long. For the CDR3, the DNA is TGCGCCAGCAGTCCCGGGACAGTAGAGACCCAGTACTTC. Protein: CASSPGTVETQYF.

The J gene is TRBJ2-2, the V gene TRBV23-1; a weak D match, TRBD2 (6 bases). TRBV23-1 is sorted into the ORF group, with uncertain function. CDR3 length equals 18 residues. The V gene lost 2 bases and the J gene lost 2 bases, with 18 bases spanning the gap. CDR3 in amino acids: CASSQPVFGGDNTGELFF. CDR3 DNA sequence: TGCGCCAGCAGTCAACCGGTATTTGGAGGGGATAACACCGGGGAGCTGTTTTTT.

The chain has TRBV27 and TRBJ1-1, with D perhaps TRBD1 (6 bases). Trimming pared 7 bases from V and 6 bases from J, leaving 18 bases between. This CDR3 has 14 residues. Germline V gene data show CDR1 as MNHEY and CDR2 as SMNVEV (reference sequence). CDR3 DNA sequence: TGTGCCAGCAACCCGCACAGGGATTTGGCTGAAGCTTTCTTT. As protein: CASNPHRDLAEAFF.

This chain joins TRBV9 and TRBJ2-5; 9 nucleotides line up with TRBD1. This CDR3 contains 15 residues. Germline lookup yields CDR1 SGDLS and CDR2 YYNGEE. The ends lost 3 bases at V and 5 bases at J; junction bases unmatched: 8. CDR3 sequence: CASSGDRESWETQYF. DNA for the CDR3: TGTGCCAGCAGCGGGGACAGGGAATCTTGGGAGACCCAGTACTTC. Looking up the rest from reference TRBV9 and TRBJ2-5 gives the full variable domain: DSGVTQTPKHLITATGQRVTLRCSPRSGDLSVYWYQQSLDQGLQFLIQYYNGEERAKGNILERFSAQQFPDLHSELNLSSLELGDSALYFCASSGDRESWETQYFGPGTRLLVL.

V gene TRBV2 combines with J gene TRBJ1-5; perhaps TRBD1 as D (5 bases). Looked up from germline, CDR1 is SNHLY and CDR2 is FYNNEI. This CDR3 has 15 residues. Between the trimmed V and J ends, which lost 5 bases and 3 bases, there was a span of 14 bases. The CDR3 coding sequence is TGTGCCAGCAGTTCCATCGACAGCTTCAATCAGCCCCAGCATTTT. It translates to CASSSIDSFNQPQHF.

V gene TRBV18 combines with J gene TRBJ2-3; D remains ambiguous. Germline CDR1 and CDR2: KGHSH and LQKENI. The V end was cut by 0 bases, the J end by 2 bases, with 6 bases between. The CDR3 contains 14 residues. CDR3 in DNA: TGTGCCAGCTCACCACCAGCCCTCACAGATACGCAGTATTTT. The encoded protein is CASSPPALTDTQYF.

This chain connects TRBV5-1 to TRBJ2-1, with 8 nucleotides matching TRBD2. The CDR3 is 16 residues long. Per the germline V gene, CDR1 is SGHRS and CDR2 is YFSETQ. The junction had 6 bases not matched to a gene; V was cut back by 4 bases and J by 0 bases. This CDR3 reads CASSTSGDSSYNEQFF. CDR3 sequence (DNA): TGCGCCAGCAGCACTAGCGGCGACAGCTCCTACAATGAGCAGTTCTTC.

The rearrangement links TRBV4-1 to TRBJ2-7, with 7 positions matching TRBD1. This CDR3 region has 17 residues. V dropped 2 bases and J dropped 3; count of bases not matched to a gene: 13. The germline V gene encodes CDR1 MGHRA and CDR2 YSYEKL. Here the CDR3 DNA reads TGCGCCAGCAGCCAAACCCGGGACAGCGTCCTATTCTACGAGCAGTACTTC. It translates to CASSQTRDSVLFYEQYF.

V and J are TRBV6-5 and TRBJ1-2; 7 positions agree with TRBD1. Trimming at V came to 7 bases and at J to 4 bases, leaving 3 bases not matched to a gene. The CDR3 is 12 amino acids. CDR1 MNHEY and CDR2 SVGAGI come from the germline V gene. The DNA of the CDR3 is TGTGCCAGCATCTGGACAGGCTATGGCTACACCTTC. Its translation is CASIWTGYGYTF.

The rearrangement joins TRBV27 to TRBJ1-3, with D possibly matching TRBD1 (5 bases). V was trimmed by 5 bases and J by 4 bases, leaving 15 bases between them. Per the germline V gene, CDR1 is MNHEY and CDR2 is SMNVEV (reference sequence). This CDR3 has 15 residues. The CDR3: CASSRRTYKGNTIYF. The CDR3 DNA reads TGTGCCAGCAGTCGACGGACATATAAAGGAAACACCATATATTTT.

In its sample, this clone was seen many times. J is TRBJ2-1 and V is TRBV7-3; D uncertain. The V and J ends lost 5 bases and 4 bases respectively, with 12 bases between them. Germline V gives CDR1 SGHTA, CDR2 FQGTGA. CDR3 size: 14 residues. In DNA form, the CDR3 reads TGTGCCAGCAGCCCCGAAGTCAGTTACAATGAGCAGTTCTTC. Protein sequence: CASSPEVSYNEQFF. Full variable domain (outside the CDR3, taken from reference TRBV7-3 and TRBJ2-1): GAGVSQTPSNKVTEKGKYVELRCDPISGHTALYWYRQSLGQGPEFLIYFQGTGAADDSGLPNDRFFAVRPEGSVSTLKIQRTERGDSAVYLCASSPEVSYNEQFFGPGTRLTVL.

The genes are TRBV6-1 and TRBJ2-3; 12 bases are a match to TRBD2. Germline V gene data show CDR1 as MNHNS and CDR2 as SASEGT. The CDR3 runs 16 residues. Trimming took 2 bases from V and 6 from J; bases not matched to a gene: 6. The CDR3 coding sequence is TGTGCCAGCAGTGAAATGCTAGCGGGAGGGTATGATACGCAGTATTTT. This gives the protein CASSEMLAGGYDTQYF.

The chain couples TRBV18 to TRBJ2-7, with a weak D call TRBD1 (6 bases). The germline CDR1 and CDR2 sequences are KGHSH and LQKENI. The CDR3 consists of 16 residues. V was trimmed by 0 bases and J by 0 bases, leaving 12 bases between them. DNA of the CDR3: TGTGCCAGCTCACCACCCAAGGACAGACGCTCCTACGAGCAGTACTTC. This sequence encodes CASSPPKDRRSYEQYF. The full variable domain, completed using reference TRBV18 and TRBJ2-7, is NAGVMQNPRHLVRRRGQEARLRCSPMKGHSHVYWYRQLPEEGLKFMVYLQKENIIDESGMPKERFSAEFPKEGPSILRIQQVVRGDSAAYFCASSPPKDRRSYEQYFGPGTRLTVT.